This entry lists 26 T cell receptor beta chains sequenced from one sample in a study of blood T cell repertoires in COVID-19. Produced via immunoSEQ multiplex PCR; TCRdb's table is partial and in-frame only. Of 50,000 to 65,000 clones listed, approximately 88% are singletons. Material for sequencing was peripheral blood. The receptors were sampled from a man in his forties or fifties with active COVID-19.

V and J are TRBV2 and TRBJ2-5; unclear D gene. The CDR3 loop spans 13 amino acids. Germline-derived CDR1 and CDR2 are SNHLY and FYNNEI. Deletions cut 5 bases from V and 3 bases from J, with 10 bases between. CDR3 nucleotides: TGTGCCAGCAGTTTGGGCCAAAAAGAGACCCAGTACTTC. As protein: CASSLGQKETQYF. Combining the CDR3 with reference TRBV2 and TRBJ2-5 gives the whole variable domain EPEVTQTPSHQVTQMGQEVILRCVPISNHLYFYWYRQILGQKVEFLVSFYNNEISEKSEIFDDQFSVERPDGSNFTLKIRSTKLEDSAMYFCASSLGQKETQYFGPGTRLLVL.

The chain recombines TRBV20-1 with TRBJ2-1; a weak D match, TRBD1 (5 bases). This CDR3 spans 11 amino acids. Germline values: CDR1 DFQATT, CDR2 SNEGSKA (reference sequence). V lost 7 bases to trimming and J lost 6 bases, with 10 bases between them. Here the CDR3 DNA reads TGCAGTGTTCTCAGGGTCAATGAGCAGTTCTTC. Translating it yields CSVLRVNEQFF.

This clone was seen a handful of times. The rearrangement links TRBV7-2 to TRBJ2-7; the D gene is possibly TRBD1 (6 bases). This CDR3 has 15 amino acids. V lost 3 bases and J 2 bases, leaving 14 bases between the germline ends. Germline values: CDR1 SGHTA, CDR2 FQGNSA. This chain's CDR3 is CASSLTRGTTYEQYF. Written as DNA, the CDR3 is TGTGCCAGCAGCTTGACGAGGGGGACAACCTACGAGCAGTACTTC.

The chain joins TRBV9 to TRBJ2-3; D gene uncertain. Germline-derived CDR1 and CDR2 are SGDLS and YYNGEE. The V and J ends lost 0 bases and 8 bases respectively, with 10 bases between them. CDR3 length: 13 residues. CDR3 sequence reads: CASSVGVAGTQYF. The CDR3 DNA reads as TGTGCCAGCAGCGTAGGAGTGGCAGGTACGCAGTATTTT. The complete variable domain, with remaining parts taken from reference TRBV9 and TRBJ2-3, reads DSGVTQTPKHLITATGQRVTLRCSPRSGDLSVYWYQQSLDQGLQFLIQYYNGEERAKGNILERFSAQQFPDLHSELNLSSLELGDSALYFCASSVGVAGTQYFGPGTRLTVL.

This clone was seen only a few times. The CDR3 loop reads CAWSSGSNEQFF. The CDR3, as DNA: TGTGCCTGGAGTTCGGGAAGCAATGAGCAGTTCTTC. The V call is TRBV30, the J call TRBJ2-1; tentative D call: TRBD2 (5 bases). This CDR3 is built from 12 residues. Germline V CDR1 and CDR2: GTSNPN, SVGIG (reference sequence). V was shortened by 2 bases and J by 6 bases, with 8 bases between the two germline ends.

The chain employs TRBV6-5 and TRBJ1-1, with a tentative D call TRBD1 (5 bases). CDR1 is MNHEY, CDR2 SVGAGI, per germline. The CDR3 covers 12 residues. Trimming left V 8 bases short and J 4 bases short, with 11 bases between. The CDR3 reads CASGRVSTEAFF. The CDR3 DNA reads TGTGCCAGCGGCAGGGTATCCACTGAAGCTTTCTTT.

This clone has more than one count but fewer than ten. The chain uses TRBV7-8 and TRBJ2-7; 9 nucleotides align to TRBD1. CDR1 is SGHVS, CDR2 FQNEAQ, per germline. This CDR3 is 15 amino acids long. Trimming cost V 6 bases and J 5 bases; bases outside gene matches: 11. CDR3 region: CASRDTRTGADEQYF. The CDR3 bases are TGTGCCAGCAGGGATACCCGGACAGGGGCTGACGAGCAGTACTTC.

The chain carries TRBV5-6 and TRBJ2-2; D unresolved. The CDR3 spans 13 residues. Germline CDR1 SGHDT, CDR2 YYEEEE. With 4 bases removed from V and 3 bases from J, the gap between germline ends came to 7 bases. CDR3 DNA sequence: TGTGCCAGCAGCCGCGGATACACCGGGGAGCTGTTTTTT. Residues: CASSRGYTGELFF. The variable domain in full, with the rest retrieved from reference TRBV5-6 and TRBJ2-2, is DAGVTQSPTHLIKTRGQQVTLRCSPKSGHDTVSWYQQALGQGPQFIFQYYEEEERQRGNFPDRFSGHQFPNYSSELNVNALLLGDSALYLCASSRGYTGELFFGEGSRLTVL.

The CDR3 region has the DNA TGTGCCAGCAGCTTAGCGGAAGGGGGCAACTATGGCTACACCTTC. This gives the protein CASSLAEGGNYGYTF. V gene TRBV7-9 combines with J gene TRBJ1-2, with TRBD1 matching 7 bases. Unmatched junction bases numbered 3, after V lost 0 bases and J lost 2 bases. Germline V gene lookup returns CDR1 SEHNR and CDR2 FQNEAQ (reference sequence). The CDR3 totals 15 residues.

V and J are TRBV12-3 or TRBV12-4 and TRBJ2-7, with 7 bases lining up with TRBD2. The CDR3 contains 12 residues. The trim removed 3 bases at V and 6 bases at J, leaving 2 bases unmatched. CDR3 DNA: TGTGCCAGCAGTTTGAAGCGGGGCGAGCAGTACTTC. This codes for CASSLKRGEQYF.

The chain's CDR3 is CASSIGLRLGEAGELFF. CDR3 sequence (DNA): TGTGCCAGTAGTATAGGGCTGAGGTTGGGAGAGGCCGGGGAGCTGTTTTTT. The chain employs TRBV19 and TRBJ2-2; tentatively, D is TRBD2 (5 bases). CDR3 length equals 17 residues. V shed 1 base and J shed 6 bases, with 18 bases lying between them. The germline V gene has CDR1 LNHDA and CDR2 SQIVND (reference sequence).

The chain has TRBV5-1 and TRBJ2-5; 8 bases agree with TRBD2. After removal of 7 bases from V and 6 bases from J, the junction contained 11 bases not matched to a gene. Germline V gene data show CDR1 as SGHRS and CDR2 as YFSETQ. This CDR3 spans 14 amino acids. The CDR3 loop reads CASRDGGGRQTQYF. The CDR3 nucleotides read TGCGCCAGCCGGGACGGGGGGGGCCGCCAGACCCAGTACTTC. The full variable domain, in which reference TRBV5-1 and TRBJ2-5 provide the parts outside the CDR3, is KAGVTQTPRYLIKTRGQQVTLSCSPISGHRSVSWYQQTPGQGLQFLFEYFSETQRNKGNFPGRFSGRQFSNSRSEMNVSTLELGDSALYLCASRDGGGRQTQYFGPGTRLLVL.

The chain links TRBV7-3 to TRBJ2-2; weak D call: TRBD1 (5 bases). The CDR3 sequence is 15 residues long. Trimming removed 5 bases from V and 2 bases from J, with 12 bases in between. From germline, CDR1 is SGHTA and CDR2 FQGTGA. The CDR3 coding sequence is TGTGCCAGCAGCCAACTTGGACAAAACACCGGGGAGCTGTTTTTT. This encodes CASSQLGQNTGELFF.

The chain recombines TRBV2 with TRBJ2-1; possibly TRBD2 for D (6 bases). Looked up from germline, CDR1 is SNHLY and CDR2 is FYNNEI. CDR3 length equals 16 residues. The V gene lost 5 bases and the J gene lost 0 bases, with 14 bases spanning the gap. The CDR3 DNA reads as TGTGCCAGCAGTCCCGGGACTTTCCACTCCTACAATGAGCAGTTCTTC. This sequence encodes CASSPGTFHSYNEQFF.

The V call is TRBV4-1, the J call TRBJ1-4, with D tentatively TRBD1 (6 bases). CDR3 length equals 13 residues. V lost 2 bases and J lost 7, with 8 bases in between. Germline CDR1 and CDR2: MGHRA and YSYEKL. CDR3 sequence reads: CASSQLRGEKLFF. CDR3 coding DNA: TGCGCCAGCAGCCAACTCAGGGGTGAAAAACTGTTTTTT.

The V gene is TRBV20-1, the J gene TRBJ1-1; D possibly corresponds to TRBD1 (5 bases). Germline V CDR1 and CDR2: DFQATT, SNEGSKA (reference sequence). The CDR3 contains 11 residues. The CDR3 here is CTSQENTEAFF. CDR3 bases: TGCACCTCACAGGAGAACACTGAAGCTTTCTTT.

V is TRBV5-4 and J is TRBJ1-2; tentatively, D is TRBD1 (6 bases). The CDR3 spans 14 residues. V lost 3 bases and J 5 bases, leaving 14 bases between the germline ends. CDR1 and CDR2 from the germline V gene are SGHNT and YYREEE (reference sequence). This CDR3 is CASSSRTQGYGYTF. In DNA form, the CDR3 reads TGTGCCAGCAGCTCGAGGACCCAGGGGTATGGCTACACCTTC.

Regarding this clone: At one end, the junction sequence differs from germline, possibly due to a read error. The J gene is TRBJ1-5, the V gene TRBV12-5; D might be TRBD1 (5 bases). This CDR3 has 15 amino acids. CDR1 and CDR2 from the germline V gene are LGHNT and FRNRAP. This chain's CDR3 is CASGLLQGSSQPQHF. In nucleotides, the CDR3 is TGTGCTAGTGGTTTGCTCCAGGGTAGCAGTCAGCCCCAGCATTTT.

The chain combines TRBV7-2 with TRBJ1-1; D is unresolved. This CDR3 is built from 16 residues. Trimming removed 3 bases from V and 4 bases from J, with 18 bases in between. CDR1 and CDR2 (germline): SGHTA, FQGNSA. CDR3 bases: TGTGCCAGCAGCTTCTCGGGGAATCCATATGGCACTGAAGCTTTCTTT. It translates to CASSFSGNPYGTEAFF.

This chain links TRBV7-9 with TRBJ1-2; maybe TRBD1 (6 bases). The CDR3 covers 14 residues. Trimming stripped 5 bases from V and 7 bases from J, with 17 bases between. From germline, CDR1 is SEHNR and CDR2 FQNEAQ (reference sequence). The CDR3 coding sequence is TGTGCCAGCAGCCGAGGACAGACCCTCCTTGGCTACACCTTC. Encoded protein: CASSRGQTLLGYTF.

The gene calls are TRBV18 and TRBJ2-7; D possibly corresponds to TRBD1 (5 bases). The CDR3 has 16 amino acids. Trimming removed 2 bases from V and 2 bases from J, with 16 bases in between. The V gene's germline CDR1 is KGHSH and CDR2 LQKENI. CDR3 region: CASSPSQAGSTYEQYF. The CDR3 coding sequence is TGTGCCAGCTCACCAAGTCAAGCAGGGTCTACCTACGAGCAGTACTTC.

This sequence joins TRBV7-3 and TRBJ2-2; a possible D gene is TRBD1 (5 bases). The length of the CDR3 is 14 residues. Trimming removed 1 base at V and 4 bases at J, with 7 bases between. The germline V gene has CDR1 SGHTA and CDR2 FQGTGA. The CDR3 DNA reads TGTGCCAGCAGCTTAAATCAGGGCACCGGGGAGCTGTTTTTT. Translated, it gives CASSLNQGTGELFF. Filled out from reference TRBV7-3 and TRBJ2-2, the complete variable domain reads GAGVSQTPSNKVTEKGKYVELRCDPISGHTALYWYRQSLGQGPEFLIYFQGTGAADDSGLPNDRFFAVRPEGSVSTLKIQRTERGDSAVYLCASSLNQGTGELFFGEGSRLTVL.

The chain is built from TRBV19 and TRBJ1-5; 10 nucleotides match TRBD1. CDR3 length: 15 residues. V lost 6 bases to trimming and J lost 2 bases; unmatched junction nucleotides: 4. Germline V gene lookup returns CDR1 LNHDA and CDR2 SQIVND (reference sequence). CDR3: CASSRTGGGNQPQHF. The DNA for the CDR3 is TGTGCCAGTAGCCGGACAGGGGGGGGCAATCAGCCCCAGCATTTT.

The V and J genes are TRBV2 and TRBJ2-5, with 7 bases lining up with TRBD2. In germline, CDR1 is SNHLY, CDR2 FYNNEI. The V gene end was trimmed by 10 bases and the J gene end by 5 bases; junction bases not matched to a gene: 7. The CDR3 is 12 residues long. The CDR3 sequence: CATSSGRETQYF. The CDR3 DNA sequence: TGTGCCACCTCTAGCGGAAGGGAGACCCAGTACTTC.

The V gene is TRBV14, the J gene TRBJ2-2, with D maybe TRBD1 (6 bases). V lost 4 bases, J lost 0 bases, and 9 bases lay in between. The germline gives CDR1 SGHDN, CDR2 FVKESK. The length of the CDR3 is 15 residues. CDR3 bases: TGTGCCAGCAGCCCCAGGGGTGCGAACACCGGGGAGCTGTTTTTT. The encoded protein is CASSPRGANTGELFF.

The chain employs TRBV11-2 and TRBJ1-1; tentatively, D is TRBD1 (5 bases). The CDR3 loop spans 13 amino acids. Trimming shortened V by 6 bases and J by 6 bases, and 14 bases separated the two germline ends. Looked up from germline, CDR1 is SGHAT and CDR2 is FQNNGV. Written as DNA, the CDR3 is TGTGCCAGCAGTCTCAGCCAGGGTCCTGAAGCTTTCTTT. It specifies CASSLSQGPEAFF.